Following are 32 T cell receptor beta chains from one sample sequenced in a study of T cell changes during pregnancy in multiple sclerosis. Measured with immunoSEQ multiplex PCR; TCRdb has only the in-frame clones, and not every one. Of 13,000 or so clones listed, about 88% are singletons. Sequencing was performed on CD8+ T cells from peripheral blood mononuclear cells, taken in the first trimester of pregnancy. The receptor set was obtained from a female donor with multiple sclerosis, enrolled in a pregnancy study.

V usage is TRBV11-3 and J usage is TRBJ2-3, with a tentative D call TRBD2 (6 bases). The CDR3 spans 13 residues. Germline values: CDR1 SGHNT, CDR2 YENEEA. V dropped 6 bases and J dropped 7 bases, with 14 bases sitting between them. The DNA of the CDR3 is TGTGCCAGCAGTGTACCGGGAGAAAATACGCAGTATTTT. Its translation: CASSVPGENTQYF.

The chain carries TRBV19 and TRBJ2-1, with D perhaps matching TRBD1 (6 bases). The CDR3 totals 14 residues. The V gene's germline CDR1 is LNHDA and CDR2 SQIVND (reference sequence). Between the trimmed V and J ends, which lost 5 bases and 10 bases, there was a span of 18 bases. CDR3 region: CASSPPTGNGEQFF. The CDR3 DNA sequence: TGTGCCAGTAGTCCCCCGACAGGAAACGGCGAGCAGTTCTTC. Combining the CDR3 with reference TRBV19 and TRBJ2-1 gives the whole variable domain DGGITQSPKYLFRKEGQNVTLSCEQNLNHDAMYWYRQDPGQGLRLIYYSQIVNDFQKGDIAEGYSVSREKKESFPLTVTSAQKNPTAFYLCASSPPTGNGEQFFGPGTRLTVL.

The chain has TRBV2 and TRBJ2-1, with 14 bases aligning to TRBD2. The V gene's germline CDR1 is SNHLY and CDR2 FYNNEI. This CDR3 spans 16 amino acids. After removal of 6 bases from V and 8 bases from J, the junction contained 9 bases not matched to a gene. The CDR3 nucleotides are TGTGCCAGCAGCGGACTAGCGGGGGGCCGTGGGGATGAGCAGTTCTTC. Its translation: CASSGLAGGRGDEQFF.

The chain couples TRBV30 to TRBJ2-7; a possible D gene is TRBD1 (5 bases). CDR3 length equals 12 residues. The germline CDR1 and CDR2 sequences are GTSNPN and SVGIG (reference sequence). Trimming shortened V by 4 bases and J by 2 bases, and 9 bases separated the two germline ends. The CDR3 DNA sequence: TGTGCCTGGACCCCAGGGACCTACGAGCAGTACTTC. Residues: CAWTPGTYEQYF.

This chain joins TRBV6-4 and TRBJ2-3; the match to TRBD2 covers 10 bases. This CDR3 is built from 14 residues. V was clipped by 5 bases and J by 3 bases; unmatched bases: 2. Looked up from germline, CDR1 is MRHNA and CDR2 is SNTAGT. CDR3 in amino acids: CASSSGGDTDTQYF. For the CDR3, the DNA is TGTGCCAGCAGTAGCGGGGGGGATACAGATACGCAGTATTTT.

The gene calls are TRBV6-6 and TRBJ2-1; the D gene is possibly TRBD2 (5 bases). Germline V CDR1 and CDR2: MNHNY, SVGAGI (reference sequence). The V end lost 4 bases, the J end lost 6 bases, and 13 bases lay between the germline ends. The CDR3 is 14 residues long. The CDR3 here is CASSSTRGSNEQFF. As DNA, the CDR3 is TGTGCCAGCAGTTCCACACGGGGAAGCAATGAGCAGTTCTTC.

The chain joins TRBV5-1 to TRBJ1-3; D is possibly TRBD1 (5 bases). V was clipped by 4 bases and J by 4 bases, with 12 bases between them. CDR3 length: 14 residues. CDR1 and CDR2 (germline): SGHRS, YFSETQ. The CDR3 here is CASSPGGGGNTIYF. CDR3 DNA: TGCGCCAGCAGCCCCGGGGGGGGAGGAAACACCATATATTTT.

The count of this clone is one. V and J are TRBV19 and TRBJ1-2; D unclear. Germline V gene data show CDR1 as LNHDA and CDR2 as SQIVND (reference sequence). The CDR3 totals 14 residues. With 8 bases removed from V and 1 base from J, the gap between germline ends came to 14 bases. CDR3: CASDSGWSNYGYTF. CDR3 DNA sequence: TGTGCCAGTGACTCGGGGTGGAGTAACTATGGCTACACCTTC. The full variable domain, completed using reference TRBV19 and TRBJ1-2, is DGGITQSPKYLFRKEGQNVTLSCEQNLNHDAMYWYRQDPGQGLRLIYYSQIVNDFQKGDIAEGYSVSREKKESFPLTVTSAQKNPTAFYLCASDSGWSNYGYTFGSGTRLTVV.

This clone occurred once. V is TRBV5-1 and J is TRBJ2-7, with a possible D match to TRBD1 (6 bases). CDR3 length: 15 amino acids. The V gene's germline CDR1 is SGHRS and CDR2 YFSETQ. V lost 0 bases to trimming and J lost 6 bases, with 16 bases between them. CDR3 sequence (DNA): TGCGCCAGCAGCTTGGAGCCAGGGGCCCCCGCCGAGCAGTACTTC. Its protein product is CASSLEPGAPAEQYF.

The chain uses TRBV7-9 and TRBJ1-2, with TRBD1 matching over 11 bases. Germline values: CDR1 SEHNR, CDR2 FQNEAQ (reference sequence). The CDR3 is made up of 16 amino acids. J gave up 7 bases and V 3 bases, and 10 bases lay outside the gene matches. The CDR3 coding sequence is TGTGCCAGCAGCTTTGGTCGGGGACAGGGGGGAAGTGGCTACACCTTC. Its translation: CASSFGRGQGGSGYTF.

The genes are TRBV7-3 and TRBJ2-1; D is possibly TRBD2 (6 bases). The CDR3 runs to 18 residues. Germline V CDR1 and CDR2: SGHTA, FQGTGA. The ends were cut back, 0 bases at V and 0 bases at J, with 15 bases in the middle. The CDR3 is CASSLTPQRASSYNEQFF. The DNA for the CDR3 is TGTGCCAGCAGCTTAACGCCCCAGCGGGCCAGCTCCTACAATGAGCAGTTCTTC.

V gene TRBV10-3 combines with J gene TRBJ1-1; D may be TRBD1 (5 bases). Between the trimmed V and J ends, which lost 2 bases and 4 bases, there was a span of 11 bases. Germline V gives CDR1 ENHRY, CDR2 SYGVKD. This CDR3 region has 14 residues. For the CDR3, the DNA is TGTGCCATCAGTGAGACGGGGGTACGCACTGAAGCTTTCTTT. It encodes CAISETGVRTEAFF.

This rearrangement joins TRBV6-1 to TRBJ2-7; TRBD1 matches at 8 bases. J lost 1 base, V lost 2 bases, and 7 bases had no gene match. This CDR3 comprises 16 residues. Germline values: CDR1 MNHNS, CDR2 SASEGT. The CDR3 region is CASSERAGTGSYEQYF. The CDR3 DNA is TGTGCCAGCAGTGAAAGGGCCGGGACAGGATCCTACGAGCAGTACTTC.

This chain uses TRBV9 with TRBJ2-1, with TRBD2 identical over 12 bases. This CDR3 has 16 residues. Germline CDR1 and CDR2: SGDLS and YYNGEE. Trimming removed 6 bases from V and 9 bases from J; junction bases left unmatched: 13. The CDR3 nucleotides read TGTGCCAGCACCCCCTTTGGGCTAGCGGGGGGGGGTGAGCAGTTCTTC. The encoded protein is CASTPFGLAGGGEQFF.

The gene calls are TRBV15 and TRBJ2-1, with D maybe TRBD1 (6 bases). The CDR3 length is 15 residues. Trimming shortened V by 5 bases and J by 10 bases, and 21 bases separated the two germline ends. Germline V gene sequence: CDR1 LNHNV, CDR2 YYDKDF (reference sequence). The CDR3 loop is CATSSAGQSFVEQFF. The CDR3 DNA is TGTGCCACCAGCTCGGCAGGACAGAGCTTCGTGGAGCAGTTCTTC.

This clone has a single count. The J gene is TRBJ1-3, the V gene TRBV27, with a possible D match to TRBD1 (5 bases). V was pared by 8 bases and J by 4 bases, with 15 bases between. The CDR3 is made up of 14 amino acids. The V gene's germline CDR1 is MNHEY and CDR2 SMNVEV (reference sequence). The CDR3 protein is CASSPGELGNTIYF. CDR3 nucleotide sequence: TGTGCCAGCTCTCCGGGGGAGTTGGGAAACACCATATATTTT.

The CDR3 is CASSEYNGANEKLFF. The CDR3 nucleotides read TGTGCCAGCAGCGAGTACAATGGAGCTAATGAAAAACTGTTTTTT. J is TRBJ1-4 and V is TRBV9; D is uncertain. This CDR3 is built from 15 residues. V was cut by 3 bases and J by 3 bases, with 12 bases left in between. CDR1 and CDR2 (germline): SGDLS, YYNGEE. Together with reference TRBV9 and TRBJ1-4, the CDR3 gives the full variable domain: DSGVTQTPKHLITATGQRVTLRCSPRSGDLSVYWYQQSLDQGLQFLIQYYNGEERAKGNILERFSAQQFPDLHSELNLSSLELGDSALYFCASSEYNGANEKLFFGSGTQLSVL.

The genes are TRBV9 and TRBJ2-7; D is uncertain. CDR3 length: 14 amino acids. The V end was cut by 3 bases, the J end by 0 bases, with 10 bases between. Germline V lookup: CDR1 SGDLS, CDR2 YYNGEE. CDR3 amino acids: CASSGLPSSYEQYF. Here the CDR3 DNA reads TGTGCCAGCAGCGGGCTACCTAGCTCCTACGAGCAGTACTTC.

The chain carries TRBV29-1 and TRBJ2-3; 8 bases map to TRBD1. Germline loops: CDR1 SQVTM, CDR2 ANQGSEA. This CDR3 is 14 amino acids long. V was clipped by 4 bases and J by 2 bases; unmatched bases: 5. The CDR3 DNA is TGCAGCGTTGGCCAGGGGGCCAACACAGATACGCAGTATTTT. It is translated as CSVGQGANTDTQYF.

The genes are TRBV2 and TRBJ2-7; 10 bases align to TRBD1. There are 17 residues in the CDR3. Germline-derived CDR1 and CDR2 are SNHLY and FYNNEI. J lost 0 bases, V lost 6 bases, and 11 bases had no gene match. CDR3 region: CASRGVGQGPSSYEQYF. CDR3 DNA: TGTGCCAGCAGGGGTGTGGGACAGGGGCCAAGCTCCTACGAGCAGTACTTC.

The rearrangement uses TRBV27 and TRBJ1-1; the match to TRBD1 covers 8 bases. CDR3 length equals 14 residues. From germline, CDR1 is MNHEY and CDR2 SMNVEV (reference sequence). The junction had 6 bases not matched to a gene; V was cut back by 5 bases and J by 4 bases. The CDR3 protein is CASSLDRGVTEAFF. The CDR3 coding sequence is TGTGCCAGCAGTCTAGACAGGGGAGTCACTGAAGCTTTCTTT.

This clone was counted a few times. Here the CDR3 reads CAIGGPGEKLFF. DNA for the CDR3: TGTGCCATCGGAGGGCCGGGTGAAAAACTGTTTTTT. The chain has TRBV10-3 and TRBJ1-4; D ambiguous. Germline V gene data show CDR1 as ENHRY and CDR2 as SYGVKD. This CDR3 has 12 residues. Trimming left V 8 bases short and J 7 bases short, with 11 bases between.

V and J are TRBV28 and TRBJ2-7; a weak D match, TRBD2 (6 bases). The V end lost 8 bases, the J end lost 2 bases, and 16 bases lay between the germline ends. The CDR3 loop spans 14 amino acids. Germline V gene lookup returns CDR1 MDHEN and CDR2 SYDVKM. DNA for the CDR3: TGTGCCAGCGGCCTTCAGTGGGGGGCCTACGAGCAGTACTTC. Translation gives CASGLQWGAYEQYF.

CDR3 protein: CASTLNTGELFF. The CDR3 DNA reads TGCGCCAGCACCCTGAACACCGGGGAGCTGTTTTTT. The chain couples TRBV5-1 to TRBJ2-2; unclear D gene. Trimming cost V 6 bases and J 1 base, with 4 bases left between them. CDR1 is SGHRS, CDR2 YFSETQ, per germline. The CDR3 runs to 12 residues.

The chain employs TRBV10-1 and TRBJ2-1, with 8 bases identical to TRBD1. CDR3 length: 16 amino acids. The junction had 6 bases not matched to a gene; V was cut back by 1 base and J by 4 bases. Germline loops: CDR1 WNHNN, CDR2 SYGVQD (reference sequence). The CDR3, as DNA: TGCGCCAGCAGTGAGTGGGGACAGGAGGAGTACAATGAGCAGTTCTTC. This translates into CASSEWGQEEYNEQFF.

This chain connects TRBV6-5 to TRBJ1-2, with no clear D. Trimming removed 0 bases from V and 6 bases from J, with 17 bases in between. This CDR3 has 16 amino acids. Germline assignment: CDR1 MNHEY and CDR2 SVGAGI. This chain's CDR3 is CASSYSRAGNRDGYTF. CDR3 nucleotide sequence: TGTGCCAGCAGTTACTCGAGGGCTGGGAACCGGGATGGCTACACCTTC.

The CDR3 DNA follows: TGTGCCAGCAGTGACTCTAGCGGGGGTGATACGCAGTATTTT. Amino acid sequence: CASSDSSGGDTQYF. This rearrangement joins TRBV6-4 to TRBJ2-3; 9 positions match TRBD2. With 0 bases clipped from V and 6 bases from J, the junction kept 1 base outside the gene matches. The CDR3 contains 14 residues. The germline CDR1 and CDR2 sequences are MRHNA and SNTAGT.

The chain carries TRBV6-1 and TRBJ2-1; TRBD2 aligns across 12 bases. Germline assignment: CDR1 MNHNS and CDR2 SASEGT. The CDR3 has 16 amino acids. Trimming cost V 4 bases and J 4 bases; bases outside gene matches: 5. In DNA form, the CDR3 reads TGTGCCAGCAGTGGACTGACTAGCGGGGGTTACAATGAGCAGTTCTTC. Translation gives CASSGLTSGGYNEQFF.

The chain combines TRBV6-5 with TRBJ2-1; 11 bases map to TRBD2. Trimming took 6 bases from V and 4 from J; bases not matched to a gene: 5. The CDR3 is made up of 15 amino acids. The germline V gene has CDR1 MNHEY and CDR2 SVGAGI. CDR3 in amino acids: CASSLTSGGYNEQFF. As DNA, the CDR3 is TGTGCCAGCAGCCTAACTAGCGGGGGTTACAATGAGCAGTTCTTC.

The chain uses TRBV7-2 and TRBJ2-3; 8 bases are a match to TRBD2. The CDR3 contains 14 residues. CDR1 and CDR2 from the germline V gene are SGHTA and FQGNSA. V shed 5 bases, J shed 1 base, and the junction held 2 bases outside the gene matches. DNA of the CDR3: TGTGCCAGCAGCCAAGCGGGGGGCACAGATACGCAGTATTTT. It encodes CASSQAGGTDTQYF. Looking up the rest from reference TRBV7-2 and TRBJ2-3 gives the full variable domain: GAGVSQSPSNKVTEKGKDVELRCDPISGHTALYWYRQSLGQGLEFLIYFQGNSAPDKSGLPSDRFSAERTGGSVSTLTIQRTQQEDSAVYLCASSQAGGTDTQYFGPGTRLTVL.

The chain is built from TRBV9 and TRBJ2-3; 9 bases agree with TRBD2. The V gene's germline CDR1 is SGDLS and CDR2 YYNGEE. V was clipped by 3 bases and J by 6 bases; unmatched bases: 8. The CDR3 is made up of 15 amino acids. CDR3 loop: CASSGELAGLDTQYF. CDR3 sequence (DNA): TGTGCCAGCAGCGGGGAACTAGCGGGTCTGGATACGCAGTATTTT. Combining the CDR3 with reference TRBV9 and TRBJ2-3 gives the whole variable domain DSGVTQTPKHLITATGQRVTLRCSPRSGDLSVYWYQQSLDQGLQFLIQYYNGEERAKGNILERFSAQQFPDLHSELNLSSLELGDSALYFCASSGELAGLDTQYFGPGTRLTVL.

This clone occurred a few times. The CDR3 region is CASSLQGTYGYTF. In nucleotides, the CDR3 is TGTGCCAGCAGCTTGCAGGGAACCTATGGCTACACCTTC. The chain links TRBV5-6 to TRBJ1-2; D is perhaps TRBD1 (5 bases). The V and J ends lost 1 base and 4 bases respectively, with 8 bases between them. The CDR3 is 13 amino acids. Germline V gene sequence: CDR1 SGHDT, CDR2 YYEEEE.